This TCR beta chain is from a study of blood T cell repertoires in COVID-19. Per the germline V gene, CDR1 is SGHRS and CDR2 is YFSETQ. The CDR3 spans 17 residues. V dropped 3 bases and J dropped 3; count of bases not matched to a gene: 13. Symptom resolution, clearance, or two negative PCRs marked the recovered donors of Cohort 3. This clone was detected a few times. Authors' processing steps: It was from reference gene primer amplification that nucleated cell counts were estimated. Sequencing used immunoSEQ multiplex PCR; TCRdb keeps in-frame clones, though not all of them. From that table come the V and J calls and clone size; the DNA was used to work out D and trimming. The table has around 400,000 clones, roughly four fifths seen once.

J is TRBJ1-2 and V is TRBV5-1; 8 bases line up with TRBD1. Sequenced input: PBMCs or T cells enriched from blood (not recorded which). The clonotype was recovered from a woman between 50 and 59 years old who had recovered from COVID-19. The CDR3 is CASSYGLQGAKDYGYTF. The CDR3 DNA follows: TGCGCCAGCAGCTACGGCCTCCAGGGGGCAAAGGACTATGGCTACACCTTC.